These T cell receptor beta chains were read from a single sample in a study of blood T cells in healthy people across ages. TCRdb recomputed calls from the 5' RACE reads with MiXCR, one row per CDR3 protein. The table has over a million distinct CDR3 sequences, about 45% seen once; the top ten hold just over 4%. Sequencing used blood. The receptors stem from a woman aged 18-29 years in good health. Both conserved end residues are part of each CDR3. The D gene is left open where the match is weak. Only some rows state a clone size, as once, few, many or a class for expanded clones.

v_call: TRBV6-6; d_call: .; j_call: TRBJ1-2; clone_size: many; cdr3_nt: TGTGCCAGCAGTAGGGCGGGTACGACGGCTAACTATGGCTACACCTTC; cdr3_aa: CASSRAGTTANYGYTF
v_call: TRBV6-7; d_call: .; j_call: TRBJ2-7; clone_size: .; cdr3_nt: TGTGCCAGCAGTTGCTCGGTATCAGCGGCGCCCTGGAAGGGTGAGCAGTACTTC; cdr3_aa: CASSCSVSAAPWKGEQYF
v_call: TRBV7-8; d_call: TRBD1; j_call: TRBJ1-1; clone_size: .; cdr3_nt: TGTGCCAGCAGCCCCAGGACAGGGGAGGGAAGCACTGAAGCTTTCTTT; cdr3_aa: CASSPRTGEGSTEAFF
v_call: TRBV3-1; d_call: .; j_call: TRBJ2-7; clone_size: few; cdr3_nt: TGTGCCAGCAGCCCCTCCGGGGCCGCCTACGAGCAGTACTTC; cdr3_aa: CASSPSGAAYEQYF
v_call: TRBV5-6; d_call: TRBD2; j_call: TRBJ2-2; clone_size: .; cdr3_nt: TGTGCCAGCAGCTTACCTAGCGGGATCACCGGGGAGCTGTTTTTT; cdr3_aa: CASSLPSGITGELFF
v_call: TRBV19; d_call: TRBD1; j_call: TRBJ1-1; clone_size: .; cdr3_nt: TGTGCCAGTAGTATAATCGGGGCAGGGGGCACTGAAGCTTTCTTT; cdr3_aa: CASSIIGAGGTEAFF
v_call: TRBV28; d_call: TRBD2; j_call: TRBJ2-1; clone_size: .; cdr3_nt: TGTGCCAGCAGTTATGGACTAGCGGGAGAACACAATGAGCAGTTCTTC; cdr3_aa: CASSYGLAGEHNEQFF
v_call: TRBV29-1; d_call: .; j_call: TRBJ2-3; clone_size: .; cdr3_nt: TGCAGCGTTGGGATTAGCGGAGCTAGCACAGATACGCAGTATTTT; cdr3_aa: CSVGISGASTDTQYF
v_call: TRBV10-3; d_call: TRBD1; j_call: TRBJ1-5; clone_size: .; cdr3_nt: TGTGCCATCAGTGGCTTACAGGGGATCAATCAGCCCCAGCATTTT; cdr3_aa: CAISGLQGINQPQHF
v_call: TRBV7-2; d_call: .; j_call: TRBJ1-1; clone_size: few; cdr3_nt: TGTGCCAGCAGCTCCCAAACCAACAGGGTTGAAGCTTTCTTT; cdr3_aa: CASSSQTNRVEAFF
v_call: TRBV12-3/TRBV12-4; d_call: .; j_call: TRBJ1-2; clone_size: .; cdr3_nt: TGTGCCAGCAGTTTAGCGACAGGTCCTAACTATGGCTACACCTTC; cdr3_aa: CASSLATGPNYGYTF
v_call: TRBV27; d_call: TRBD2; j_call: TRBJ2-3; clone_size: .; cdr3_nt: TGTGCCAGCAACCAAGCGGGAGTCACAGATACGCAGTATTTT; cdr3_aa: CASNQAGVTDTQYF
v_call: TRBV6-1; d_call: .; j_call: TRBJ2-3; clone_size: many; cdr3_nt: TGTGCCAGCAGTGCGCGGGACACTATTTCCACAGATACGCAGTATTTT; cdr3_aa: CASSARDTISTDTQYF
v_call: TRBV28; d_call: .; j_call: TRBJ1-5; clone_size: .; cdr3_nt: TGTGCCAGCCGCGAGGGGGATCAGCCCCAGCATTTT; cdr3_aa: CASREGDQPQHF
v_call: TRBV11-3; d_call: .; j_call: TRBJ2-5; clone_size: .; cdr3_nt: TGTGCCAGCAGCTCTTCCCCGGGGCTCTACAATGAGCAGTACTTC; cdr3_aa: CASSSSPGLYNEQYF
v_call: TRBV13; d_call: TRBD2; j_call: TRBJ2-1; clone_size: few; cdr3_nt: TGTGCCAGCAGCCCCGAACTAGCGGGGGGGCCCTACAATGAGCAGTTCTTC; cdr3_aa: CASSPELAGGPYNEQFF
v_call: TRBV29-1; d_call: .; j_call: TRBJ1-2; clone_size: once; cdr3_nt: TGCAGCGGCGCGACGCAGGGAGTTGCCTATGGCTACACCTTT; cdr3_aa: CSGATQGVAYGYTF
v_call: TRBV4-3; d_call: .; j_call: TRBJ2-1; clone_size: .; cdr3_nt: TGCGCCAGCAGCCAAGACGCTTTCTCCTACAATGAGCAGTTCTTC; cdr3_aa: CASSQDAFSYNEQFF
v_call: TRBV30; d_call: TRBD1; j_call: TRBJ1-2; clone_size: .; cdr3_nt: TGTGTCTGGAGTTGGGACAGGGGGCAAAATGGCTACACCTTC; cdr3_aa: CVWSWDRGQNGYTF
v_call: TRBV2; d_call: .; j_call: TRBJ2-7; clone_size: many; cdr3_nt: TGTGCCAGCAGAGAGAACCCCGGAGGAGAGCAGTACTTC; cdr3_aa: CASRENPGGEQYF
v_call: TRBV14; d_call: TRBD2; j_call: TRBJ2-1; clone_size: .; cdr3_nt: TGTGCCAGCAGCAAAGAGAGACGGGAGGGAAATGAGCAGTTCTTC; cdr3_aa: CASSKERREGNEQFF
v_call: TRBV6-5; d_call: .; j_call: TRBJ1-4; clone_size: .; cdr3_nt: TGTGCCAGCAGTTACAGGGAAACGAATGAAAAACTGTTTTTT; cdr3_aa: CASSYRETNEKLFF
v_call: TRBV10-2; d_call: .; j_call: TRBJ1-2; clone_size: .; cdr3_nt: TGCGCCAACAGGGACGACCGAGCTAACTATGGCTACACCTTC; cdr3_aa: CANRDDRANYGYTF
v_call: TRBV11-2; d_call: .; j_call: TRBJ1-4; clone_size: .; cdr3_nt: TGTGCCAGCAGCTTAGGTCTGTCTAGTCTGTTTTTT; cdr3_aa: CASSLGLSSLFF
v_call: TRBV27; d_call: TRBD2; j_call: TRBJ2-1; clone_size: .; cdr3_nt: TGTGCCAGCAGTTACCGCCTCCTAGCGGGAGGTTTTGAGCAGTTCTTC; cdr3_aa: CASSYRLLAGGFEQFF
v_call: TRBV20-1; d_call: .; j_call: TRBJ1-5; clone_size: few; cdr3_nt: TGCAGTGCAAGGGACGTCTATAGCAATCAGCCCCAGCATTTT; cdr3_aa: CSARDVYSNQPQHF
v_call: TRBV11-2; d_call: .; j_call: TRBJ2-5; clone_size: .; cdr3_nt: TGTGCCAGCAGCTTAGGAGGCTCTGCAAAATGGGAGCAGTACTTC; cdr3_aa: CASSLGGSAKWEQYF